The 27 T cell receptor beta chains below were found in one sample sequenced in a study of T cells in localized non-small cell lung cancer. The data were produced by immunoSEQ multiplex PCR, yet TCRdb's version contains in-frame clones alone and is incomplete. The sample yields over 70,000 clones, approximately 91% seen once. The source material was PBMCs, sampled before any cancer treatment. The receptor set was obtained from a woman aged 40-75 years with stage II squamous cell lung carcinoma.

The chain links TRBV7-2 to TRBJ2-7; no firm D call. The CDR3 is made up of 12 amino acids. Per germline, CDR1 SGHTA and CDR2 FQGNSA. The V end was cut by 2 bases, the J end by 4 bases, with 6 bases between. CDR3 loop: CASSLPWYEQYF. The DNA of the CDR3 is TGTGCCAGCAGCTTACCGTGGTACGAGCAGTACTTC.

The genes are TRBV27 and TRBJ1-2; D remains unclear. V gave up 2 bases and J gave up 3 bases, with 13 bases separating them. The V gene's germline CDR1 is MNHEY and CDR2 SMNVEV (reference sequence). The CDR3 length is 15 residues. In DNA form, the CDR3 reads TGTGCCAGCAGTTTAATAGGGTGGGGTGACTATGGCTACACCTTC. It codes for CASSLIGWGDYGYTF.

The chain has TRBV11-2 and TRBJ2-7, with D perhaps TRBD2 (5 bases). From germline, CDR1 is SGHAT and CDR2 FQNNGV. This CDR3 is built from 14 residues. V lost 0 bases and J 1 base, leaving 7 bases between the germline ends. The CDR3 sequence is CASSLERGSYEQYF. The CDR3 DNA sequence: TGTGCCAGCAGCTTAGAACGGGGATCCTACGAGCAGTACTTC. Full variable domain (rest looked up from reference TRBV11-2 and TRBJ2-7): EAGVAQSPRYKIIEKRQSVAFWCNPISGHATLYWYQQILGQGPKLLIQFQNNGVVDDSQLPKDRFSAERLKGVDSTLKIQPAKLEDSAVYLCASSLERGSYEQYFGPGTRLTVT.

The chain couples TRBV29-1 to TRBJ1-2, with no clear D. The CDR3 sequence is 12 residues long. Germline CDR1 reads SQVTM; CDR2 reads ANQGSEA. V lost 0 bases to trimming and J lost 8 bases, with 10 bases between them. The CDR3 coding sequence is TGCAGCGTTGAAGATCTTCGGTTAGGCTACACCTTC. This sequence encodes CSVEDLRLGYTF. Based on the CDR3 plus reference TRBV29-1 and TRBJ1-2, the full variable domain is SAVISQKPSRDICQRGTSLTIQCQVDSQVTMMFWYRQQPGQSLTLIATANQGSEATYESGFVIDKFPISRPNLTFSTLTVSNMSPEDSSIYLCSVEDLRLGYTFGSGTRLTVV.

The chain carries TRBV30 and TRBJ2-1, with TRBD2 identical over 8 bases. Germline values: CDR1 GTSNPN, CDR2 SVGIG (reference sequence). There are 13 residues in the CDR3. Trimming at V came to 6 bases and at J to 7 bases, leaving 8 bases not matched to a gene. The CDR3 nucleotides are TGTGCCTGTCTAACCCGGGGGGGGAATGAGCAGTTCTTC. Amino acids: CACLTRGGNEQFF.

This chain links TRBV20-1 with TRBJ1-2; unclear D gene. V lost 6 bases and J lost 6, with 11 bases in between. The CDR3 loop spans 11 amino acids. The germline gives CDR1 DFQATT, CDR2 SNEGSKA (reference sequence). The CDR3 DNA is TGCAGTGCCCTAGAAGGGAATGGCTACACCTTC. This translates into CSALEGNGYTF.

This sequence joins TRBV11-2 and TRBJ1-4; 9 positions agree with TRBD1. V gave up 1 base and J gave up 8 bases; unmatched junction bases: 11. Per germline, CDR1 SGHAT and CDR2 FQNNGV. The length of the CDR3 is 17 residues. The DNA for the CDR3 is TGTGCCAGCAGCTTAGGGGGACAGGGAGTGGGTGACGAAAAACTGTTTTTT. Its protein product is CASSLGGQGVGDEKLFF.

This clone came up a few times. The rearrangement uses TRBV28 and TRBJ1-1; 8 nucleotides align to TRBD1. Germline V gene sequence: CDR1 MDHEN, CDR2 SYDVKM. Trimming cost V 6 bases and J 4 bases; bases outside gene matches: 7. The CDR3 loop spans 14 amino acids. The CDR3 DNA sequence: TGTGCCAGCAGACTCCCTCAGGGGGCCACTGAAGCTTTCTTT. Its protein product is CASRLPQGATEAFF.

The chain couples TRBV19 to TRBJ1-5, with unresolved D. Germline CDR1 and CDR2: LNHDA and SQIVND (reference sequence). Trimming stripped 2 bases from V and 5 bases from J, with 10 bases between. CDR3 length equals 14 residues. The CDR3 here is CASSIKGQYQPQHF. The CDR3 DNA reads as TGTGCCAGTAGTATAAAAGGGCAGTATCAGCCCCAGCATTTT.

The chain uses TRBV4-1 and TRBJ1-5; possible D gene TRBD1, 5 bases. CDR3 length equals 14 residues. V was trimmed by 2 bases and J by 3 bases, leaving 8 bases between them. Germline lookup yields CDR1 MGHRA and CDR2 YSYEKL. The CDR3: CASSQQGINQPQHF. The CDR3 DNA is TGCGCCAGCAGCCAACAGGGAATCAATCAGCCCCAGCATTTT.

For the CDR3, the DNA is TGTGCCAGCAGGGGGCGCAATCAGCCCCAGCATTTT. Protein: CASRGRNQPQHF. The chain recombines TRBV6-1 with TRBJ1-5, with D perhaps matching TRBD1 (5 bases). There are 12 residues in the CDR3. Germline assignment: CDR1 MNHNS and CDR2 SASEGT. The germline V and J ends were trimmed by 6 bases and 2 bases, with 5 bases remaining between them.

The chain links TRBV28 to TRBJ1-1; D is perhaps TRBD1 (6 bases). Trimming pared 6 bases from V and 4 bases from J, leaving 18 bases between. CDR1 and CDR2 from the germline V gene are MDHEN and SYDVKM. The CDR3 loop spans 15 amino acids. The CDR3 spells CASRGAGGAGTEAFF. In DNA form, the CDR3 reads TGTGCCAGCAGAGGGGCGGGGGGGGCTGGCACTGAAGCTTTCTTT.

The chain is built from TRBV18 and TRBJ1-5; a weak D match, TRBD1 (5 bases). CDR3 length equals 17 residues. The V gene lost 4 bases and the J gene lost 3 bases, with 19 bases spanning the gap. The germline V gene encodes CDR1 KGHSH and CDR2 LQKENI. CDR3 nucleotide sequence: TGTGCCAGCTCACTACCGGGGGGGGTTTTTCCCAATCAGCCCCAGCATTTT. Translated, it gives CASSLPGGVFPNQPQHF. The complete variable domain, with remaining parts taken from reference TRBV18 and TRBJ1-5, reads NAGVMQNPRHLVRRRGQEARLRCSPMKGHSHVYWYRQLPEEGLKFMVYLQKENIIDESGMPKERFSAEFPKEGPSILRIQQVVRGDSAAYFCASSLPGGVFPNQPQHFGDGTRLSIL.

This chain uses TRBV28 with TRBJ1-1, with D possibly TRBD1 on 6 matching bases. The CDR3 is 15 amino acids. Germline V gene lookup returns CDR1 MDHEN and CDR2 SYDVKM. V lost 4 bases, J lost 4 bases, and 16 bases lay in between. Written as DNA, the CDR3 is TGTGCCAGCAGTTCCCCGGGGGGGCAGCGCACTGAAGCTTTCTTT. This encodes CASSSPGGQRTEAFF.

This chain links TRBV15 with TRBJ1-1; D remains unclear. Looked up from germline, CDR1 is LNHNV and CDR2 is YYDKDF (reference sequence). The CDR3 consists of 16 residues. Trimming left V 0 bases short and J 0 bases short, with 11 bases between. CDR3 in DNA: TGTGCCACCAGCAGAGACCCGGGGAGTATGAACACTGAAGCTTTCTTT. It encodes CATSRDPGSMNTEAFF.

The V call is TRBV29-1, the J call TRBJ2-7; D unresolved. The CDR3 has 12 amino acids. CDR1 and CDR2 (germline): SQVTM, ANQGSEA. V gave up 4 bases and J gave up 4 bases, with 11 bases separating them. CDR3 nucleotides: TGCAGCGTTGTTGGAGAGACTTACGAGCAGTACTTC. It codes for CSVVGETYEQYF.

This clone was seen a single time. CDR3 sequence reads: CASSEAWGRAYEQYF. CDR3 nucleotides: TGTGCCAGCAGTGAAGCTTGGGGGAGGGCCTACGAGCAGTACTTC. This chain uses TRBV6-1 with TRBJ2-7; 7 bases match TRBD2. The CDR3 totals 15 residues. With V trimmed by 0 bases and J by 2 bases, 4 bases remained unmatched. Per the germline V gene, CDR1 is MNHNS and CDR2 is SASEGT.

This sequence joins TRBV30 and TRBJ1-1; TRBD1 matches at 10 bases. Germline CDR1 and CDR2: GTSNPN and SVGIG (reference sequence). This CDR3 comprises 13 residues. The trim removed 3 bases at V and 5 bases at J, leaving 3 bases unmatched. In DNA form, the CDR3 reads TGTGCCTGGAGAGGGACAGGGGAAACTGAAGCTTTCTTT. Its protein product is CAWRGTGETEAFF.

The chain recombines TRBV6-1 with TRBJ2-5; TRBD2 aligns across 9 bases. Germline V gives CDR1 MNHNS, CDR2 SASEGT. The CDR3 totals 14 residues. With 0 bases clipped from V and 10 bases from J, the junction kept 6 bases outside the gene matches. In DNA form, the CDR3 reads TGTGCCAGCAGTGAAGCGAGCGGGGGGAGAAACCAGTACTTC. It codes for CASSEASGGRNQYF.

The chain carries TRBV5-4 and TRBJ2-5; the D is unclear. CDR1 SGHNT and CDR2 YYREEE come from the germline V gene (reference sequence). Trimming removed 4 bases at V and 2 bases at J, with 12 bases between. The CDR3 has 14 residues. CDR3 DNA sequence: TGTGCCAGCAGCCAAGACATGGCTCAAGAGACCCAGTACTTC. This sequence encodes CASSQDMAQETQYF.

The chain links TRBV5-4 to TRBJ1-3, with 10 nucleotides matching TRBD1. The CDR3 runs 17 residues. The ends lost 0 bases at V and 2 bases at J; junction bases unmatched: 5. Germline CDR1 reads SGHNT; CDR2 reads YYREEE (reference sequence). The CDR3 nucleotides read TGTGCCAGCAGCTTGGGACAGGGGGCGACGACTGGAAACACCATATATTTT. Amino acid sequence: CASSLGQGATTGNTIYF.

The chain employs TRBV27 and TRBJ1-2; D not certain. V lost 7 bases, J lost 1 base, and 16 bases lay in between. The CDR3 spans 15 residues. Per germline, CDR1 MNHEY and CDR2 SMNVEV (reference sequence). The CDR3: CASNPSREHNYGYTF. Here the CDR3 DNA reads TGTGCCAGCAACCCGTCACGGGAGCATAACTATGGCTACACCTTC.

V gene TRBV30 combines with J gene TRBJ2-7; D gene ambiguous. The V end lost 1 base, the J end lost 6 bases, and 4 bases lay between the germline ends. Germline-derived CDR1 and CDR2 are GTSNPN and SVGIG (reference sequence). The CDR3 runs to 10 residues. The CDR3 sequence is CAWSEGEQYF. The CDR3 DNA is TGTGCCTGGAGTGAGGGCGAGCAGTACTTC.

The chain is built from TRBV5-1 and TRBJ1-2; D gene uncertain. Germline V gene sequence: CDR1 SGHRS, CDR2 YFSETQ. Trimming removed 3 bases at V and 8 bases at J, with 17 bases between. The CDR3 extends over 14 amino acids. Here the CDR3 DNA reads TGCGCCAGCAGCTCCCCGGACCCGGGGAGAGGCTACACCTTC. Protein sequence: CASSSPDPGRGYTF.

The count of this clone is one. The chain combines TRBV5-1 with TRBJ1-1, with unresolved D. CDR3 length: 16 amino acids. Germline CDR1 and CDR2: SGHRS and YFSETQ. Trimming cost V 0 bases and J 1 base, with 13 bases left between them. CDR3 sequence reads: CASSLGRLTENTEAFF. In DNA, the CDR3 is TGCGCCAGCAGCTTGGGAAGACTGACCGAGAACACTGAAGCTTTCTTT.

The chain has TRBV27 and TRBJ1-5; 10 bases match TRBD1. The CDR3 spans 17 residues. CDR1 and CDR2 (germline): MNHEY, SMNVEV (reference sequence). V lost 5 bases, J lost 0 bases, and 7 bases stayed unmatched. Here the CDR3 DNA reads TGTGCCAGCAGTAAGACAGGGGGCACCTATAGCAATCAGCCCCAGCATTTT. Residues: CASSKTGGTYSNQPQHF.

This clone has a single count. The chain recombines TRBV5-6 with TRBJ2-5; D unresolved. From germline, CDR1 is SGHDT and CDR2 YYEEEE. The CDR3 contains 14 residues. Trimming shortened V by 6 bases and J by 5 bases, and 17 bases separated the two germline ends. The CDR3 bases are TGTGCCAGCACCCAAAACGTGGGGTTGGAGACCCAGTACTTC. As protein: CASTQNVGLETQYF.